The 30 T cell receptor beta chains below come from one sample, sequenced in a study of blood T cell repertoires in COVID-19. The method was immunoSEQ multiplex PCR; TCRdb's version includes in-frame clones alone and lacks a portion of them. The top ten clones hold 15% to 20% of a sample with just under 95,000 clones, 75% to 90% of them seen once. Material for sequencing was peripheral blood. The receptors come from a human donor in a cohort sampled during active COVID-19.

This clone was observed a single time. J is TRBJ1-2 and V is TRBV6-5; perhaps TRBD1 as D (5 bases). The CDR3 totals 12 residues. V dropped 6 bases and J dropped 5 bases, with 10 bases sitting between them. The germline V gene has CDR1 MNHEY and CDR2 SVGAGI. The CDR3 DNA follows: TGTGCCAGCAGCCGCGGGGGATATGGCTACACCTTC. Protein sequence: CASSRGGYGYTF.

V usage is TRBV20-1 and J usage is TRBJ2-7; D call uncertain. CDR1 is DFQATT and CDR2 is SNEGSKA in the germline V gene (reference sequence). V was trimmed by 1 base and J by 4 bases, leaving 5 bases between them. The CDR3 is made up of 11 amino acids. DNA for the CDR3: TGCAGTGCTAGAGGGCTTTACGAGCAGTACTTC. It encodes CSARGLYEQYF.

The rearrangement joins TRBV18 to TRBJ2-3; TRBD2 aligns across 10 bases. Germline V CDR1 and CDR2: KGHSH, LQKENI. V dropped 2 bases and J dropped 3; count of bases not matched to a gene: 5. There are 16 residues in the CDR3. The CDR3 region is CASSPIAGGVTDTQYF. For the CDR3, the DNA is TGTGCCAGCTCACCAATAGCGGGAGGTGTGACAGATACGCAGTATTTT.

The chain is built from TRBV11-2 and TRBJ2-1; 11 bases line up with TRBD2. Germline values: CDR1 SGHAT, CDR2 FQNNGV. CDR3 size: 15 residues. Unmatched junction bases numbered 9, after V lost 5 bases and J lost 9 bases. In DNA form, the CDR3 reads TGTGCCAGCAGCCTACTAGCGGGAGCTAGGGGTGAGCAGTTCTTC. It codes for CASSLLAGARGEQFF.

The genes are TRBV29-1 and TRBJ1-4; 7 bases fit TRBD1. Germline-derived CDR1 and CDR2 are SQVTM and ANQGSEA. This CDR3 contains 12 residues. CDR3 DNA sequence: TGCAGACTCAGGGCAGGGGGTGAAAAACTGTTTTTT. The encoded protein is CRLRAGGEKLFF.

This clone was observed once. V and J are TRBV5-1 and TRBJ1-2; D gene uncertain. Per germline, CDR1 SGHRS and CDR2 YFSETQ. The CDR3 is made up of 15 amino acids. Trimming pared 0 bases from V and 4 bases from J, leaving 13 bases between. The chain's CDR3 is CASSLDAGGPYGYTF. CDR3 DNA: TGCGCCAGCAGCTTGGATGCGGGAGGGCCCTATGGCTACACCTTC.

The chain joins TRBV5-1 to TRBJ2-7; D remains unclear. CDR3 length: 14 residues. Trimming left V 0 bases short and J 4 bases short, with 11 bases between. The V gene's germline CDR1 is SGHRS and CDR2 YFSETQ. The CDR3 nucleotides are TGCGCCAGCAGCTTGGGTCAGCGAGAATACGAGCAGTACTTC. It codes for CASSLGQREYEQYF.

The CDR3 DNA sequence: TGTGCCAGCAGCCAAGCGCCTAGCGGTGAGCAGTTCTTC. This encodes CASSQAPSGEQFF. The chain combines TRBV3-1 (or the pseudogene TRBV3-2) with TRBJ2-1, with TRBD2 identical over 7 bases. The CDR3 has 13 residues. The junction had 3 bases not matched to a gene; V was cut back by 1 base and J by 9 bases. Germline V gene lookup returns CDR1 LGHDT and CDR2 YNNKEL (reference sequence).

The chain links TRBV9 to TRBJ1-1; 7 bases map to TRBD1. From germline, CDR1 is SGDLS and CDR2 YYNGEE. The CDR3 is 14 residues long. The junction had 0 bases not matched to a gene; V was cut back by 0 bases and J by 1 base. The CDR3 DNA reads as TGTGCCAGCAGCGTAGGGACAGGGAACACTGAAGCTTTCTTT. It is translated as CASSVGTGNTEAFF.

In its sample, this clone was seen a few times. This chain connects TRBV30 to TRBJ1-5; weak D call: TRBD1 (6 bases). The CDR3 covers 13 residues. Trimming cost V 7 bases and J 2 bases, with 12 bases left between them. CDR1 is GTSNPN, CDR2 SVGIG, per germline (reference sequence). The DNA for the CDR3 is TGTGCCTCGGGGGCCAGGGGCAATCAGCCCCAGCATTTT. This translates into CASGARGNQPQHF.

The chain recombines TRBV6-1 with TRBJ2-7; a possible D gene is TRBD1 (6 bases). CDR1 and CDR2 (germline): MNHNS, SASEGT. V lost 2 bases, J lost 3 bases, and 8 bases lay in between. This CDR3 is built from 13 residues. The CDR3 is CASSERDNYEQYF. The DNA of the CDR3 is TGTGCCAGCAGTGAACGGGACAACTACGAGCAGTACTTC.

This chain joins TRBV30 and TRBJ1-6; 7 bases line up with TRBD1. In germline, CDR1 is GTSNPN, CDR2 SVGIG (reference sequence). The CDR3 totals 14 residues. Germline trimming cut 2 bases from V and 10 bases from J; bases unmatched to any gene: 8. As DNA, the CDR3 is TGTGCCTGGAGTAGTGACCAGGGGGGCTCACCCCTCCACTTT. It codes for CAWSSDQGGSPLHF.

The genes are TRBV2 and TRBJ2-3, with 12 positions matching TRBD2. The CDR3 length is 18 residues. Germline CDR1 reads SNHLY; CDR2 reads FYNNEI. The V segment lost 6 bases and the J segment 4 bases; nucleotides outside the gene matches: 14. The CDR3 sequence: CASRKRRLAGEGADTQYF. In DNA form, the CDR3 reads TGTGCCAGCAGGAAACGGAGACTAGCGGGAGAGGGGGCAGATACGCAGTATTTT.

The rearrangement joins TRBV15 to TRBJ2-7; tentatively, D is TRBD1 (5 bases). Germline V gives CDR1 LNHNV, CDR2 YYDKDF (reference sequence). Deletions cut 4 bases from V and 3 bases from J, with 16 bases between. CDR3 length equals 15 residues. DNA for the CDR3: TGTGCCACCAGCATGGGGCGGAACAATGACTACGAGCAGTACTTC. Residues: CATSMGRNNDYEQYF.

This clone was counted only a few times. The V gene is TRBV7-9, the J gene TRBJ2-1; 13 bases are shared with TRBD2. There are 17 residues in the CDR3. Germline trimming cut 4 bases from V and 4 bases from J; bases unmatched to any gene: 7. CDR1 and CDR2 (germline): SEHNR, FQNEAQ (reference sequence). CDR3 sequence (DNA): TGTGCCAGCAGCTCCCCCGGGACTAGCGGGATTTACAATGAGCAGTTCTTC. This translates into CASSSPGTSGIYNEQFF.

The rearrangement uses TRBV30 and TRBJ1-4; perhaps TRBD1 as D (6 bases). This CDR3 spans 15 amino acids. Per germline, CDR1 GTSNPN and CDR2 SVGIG (reference sequence). Trimming pared 0 bases from V and 8 bases from J, leaving 16 bases between. The chain's CDR3 is CAWSVLGGAGEKLFF. The DNA of the CDR3 is TGTGCCTGGAGTGTACTTGGGGGGGCAGGAGAAAAACTGTTTTTT.

V is TRBV30 and J is TRBJ1-4, with unresolved D. The germline V and J ends were trimmed by 0 bases and 2 bases, with 7 bases remaining between them. The CDR3 contains 14 residues. CDR1 is GTSNPN and CDR2 is SVGIG in the germline V gene (reference sequence). CDR3 in DNA: TGTGCCTGGAGTGTTTCTGTTACTAATGAAAAACTGTTTTTT. Translating gives CAWSVSVTNEKLFF.

This chain uses TRBV5-1 with TRBJ1-1; D gene uncertain. Per germline, CDR1 SGHRS and CDR2 YFSETQ. The germline V and J ends were trimmed by 3 bases and 10 bases, with 16 bases remaining between them. The CDR3 has 13 amino acids. The CDR3 spells CASSSRFGDGAFF. The CDR3 DNA reads TGCGCCAGCAGCTCCCGGTTTGGTGATGGAGCTTTCTTT.

This chain uses TRBV11-2 with TRBJ2-2; 8 bases line up with TRBD2. Germline CDR1 SGHAT, CDR2 FQNNGV. Trimming removed 5 bases from V and 3 bases from J; junction bases left unmatched: 2. The CDR3 totals 14 residues. The CDR3 region has the DNA TGTGCCAGCAGCCGGACTAGCCACACCGGGGAGCTGTTTTTT. Its translation is CASSRTSHTGELFF.

In DNA form, the CDR3 reads TGCAGTGCCACGACCTTGGGGGGACTGTTTTTT. This codes for CSATTLGGLFF. This rearrangement joins TRBV20-1 to TRBJ1-4, with a possible D match to TRBD1 (5 bases). The CDR3 length is 11 residues. Per the germline V gene, CDR1 is DFQATT and CDR2 is SNEGSKA (reference sequence). Trimming left V 6 bases short and J 13 bases short, with 15 bases between.

The chain couples TRBV28 to TRBJ2-7, with 7 nucleotides matching TRBD2. CDR1 and CDR2 (germline): MDHEN, SYDVKM. J was trimmed by 3 bases and V by 6 bases; bases with no gene match: 14. The CDR3 sequence is 16 residues long. CDR3 loop: CASRSTGQRGYYEQYF. Written as DNA, the CDR3 is TGTGCCAGCAGATCCACTGGCCAGCGGGGTTACTACGAGCAGTACTTC.

The V gene is TRBV3-1 (or the pseudogene TRBV3-2), the J gene TRBJ2-1, with 10 bases aligning to TRBD2. V was pared by 1 base and J by 4 bases, with 7 bases of the junction left unmatched. Germline CDR1 and CDR2: LGHDT and YNNKEL (reference sequence). The CDR3 spans 17 residues. CDR3 in amino acids: CASSQAHLAGAYNEQFF. In DNA, the CDR3 is TGTGCCAGCAGCCAAGCCCATCTAGCGGGGGCGTACAATGAGCAGTTCTTC.

V usage is TRBV5-5 and J usage is TRBJ1-5; D gene uncertain. Trimming removed 0 bases at V and 0 bases at J, with 16 bases between. Germline lookup yields CDR1 SGHKS and CDR2 YYEKEE (reference sequence). There are 18 residues in the CDR3. In DNA, the CDR3 is TGTGCCAGCAGCTTGGCCCTGGCCCGTGAGGGTAGCAATCAGCCCCAGCATTTT. It is translated as CASSLALAREGSNQPQHF.

The gene calls are TRBV28 and TRBJ2-7; D might be TRBD2 (5 bases). The CDR3 is 12 amino acids. Trimming cost V 5 bases and J 4 bases, with 9 bases left between them. The germline V gene has CDR1 MDHEN and CDR2 SYDVKM. The CDR3 loop is CASSRGRYEQYF. The CDR3 coding sequence is TGTGCCAGCAGTCGGGGTAGGTACGAGCAGTACTTC.

J is TRBJ2-1 and V is TRBV28; D is unresolved. V dropped 5 bases and J dropped 4 bases, with 15 bases sitting between them. The CDR3 is 15 residues long. Germline V gives CDR1 MDHEN, CDR2 SYDVKM. DNA for the CDR3: TGTGCCAGCAGTGGAGAGCAGAGCCGTTACAATGAGCAGTTCTTC. It yields the protein CASSGEQSRYNEQFF.

This rearrangement joins TRBV4-1 to TRBJ1-1; D unresolved. This CDR3 is built from 13 residues. CDR1 is MGHRA, CDR2 YSYEKL, per germline. V was trimmed by 3 bases and J by 11 bases, leaving 16 bases between them. The CDR3: CASSHPRGLEAFF. The CDR3 bases are TGCGCCAGCAGCCACCCCCGGGGTTTGGAGGCTTTCTTT.

The rearrangement links TRBV10-3 to TRBJ2-7; 8 bases align to TRBD1. The junction had 9 bases not matched to a gene; V was cut back by 10 bases and J by 7 bases. The CDR3 extends over 12 amino acids. CDR1 ENHRY and CDR2 SYGVKD come from the germline V gene. CDR3 in DNA: TGTGCCACCGCCGGGACAGGCGGGGAGCAGTACTTC. Its protein is CATAGTGGEQYF.

The CDR3 is CASSPRTDSSGNTIYF. As DNA, the CDR3 is TGTGCCAGCTCACCCCGGACAGATTCCTCTGGAAACACCATATATTTT. The V gene is TRBV18, the J gene TRBJ1-3; a possible D gene is TRBD1 (6 bases). The CDR3 extends over 16 amino acids. Trimming took off 3 bases at V and 0 bases at J, with 12 bases between the two ends. CDR1 is KGHSH and CDR2 is LQKENI in the germline V gene.

The V call is TRBV12-5, the J call TRBJ1-2; maybe TRBD1 (5 bases). The length of the CDR3 is 15 residues. V gave up 0 bases and J gave up 6 bases, with 14 bases separating them. The germline CDR1 and CDR2 sequences are LGHNT and FRNRAP. CDR3 sequence reads: CASGLVWGLLDGYTF. CDR3 nucleotides: TGTGCTAGTGGTTTGGTATGGGGACTTCTTGATGGCTACACCTTC.

This sequence joins TRBV6-6 and TRBJ2-7, with D possibly TRBD1 on 5 matching bases. Germline V lookup: CDR1 MNHNY, CDR2 SVGAGI (reference sequence). V was cut by 5 bases and J by 6 bases, with 11 bases left in between. The CDR3 consists of 12 residues. CDR3 protein: CASSPHRSEQYF. The CDR3 nucleotides read TGTGCCAGCAGTCCCCACAGGAGCGAGCAGTACTTC.